This paragraph covers one TCR beta chain sequence. V was pared by 0 bases and J by 8 bases, with 7 bases of the junction left unmatched. This CDR3 comprises 14 residues. The germline CDR1 and CDR2 sequences are SGHNT and YYREEE (reference sequence). This table comes from immunoSEQ multiplex PCR, and its TCRdb copy is limited to in-frame clones, with some not included. Of roughly 190,000 clones listed, approximately 85% are singletons. This sample is part of a study of blood T cell repertoires in COVID-19. The overall study: The United States, Italy and Spain supplied acute and convalescent COVID-19 samples.

V usage is TRBV5-4 and J usage is TRBJ1-2; 7 bases agree with TRBD1. The TCR sequence derives from a woman aged 55 to 70 with acute or convalescent COVID-19. The sequencing input was peripheral blood. The CDR3 sequence: CASSLVGGAEGYTF. The DNA of the CDR3 is TGTGCCAGCAGCTTGGTAGGGGGCGCGGAAGGCTACACCTTC.